The table lists the clone carrying this T cell receptor (beta chain) with a count of one. Antigen: not known. The CDR3 is 16 residues long. The J segment lost 2 bases and the V segment lost 5 bases, leaving 10 bases of the junction unmatched. Per the germline V gene, CDR1 is SGHRS and CDR2 is YFSETQ. The repertoire was sequenced with immunoSEQ multiplex PCR; TCRdb's copy has only in-frame clones and lacks some. Here the sample spans around 41,000 clones, 90% being singletons. The sample originates from a study of OX40 agonist ivuxolimab in advanced cancers. Study summary: A partial response was reached by three patients: one with hepatocellular carcinoma and two with cutaneous melanoma.

Study-wide results and caveats: On average, a greater number of expanded clones characterised CD8+ T cells relative to CD4+. Normalized T-cell clonal expansion was also low in a subset of nonresponders.

The starting material was CD4+ or CD8+ T cells sorted from blood, obtained in a trial of the OX40 agonist ivuxolimab. The chain uses TRBV5-1 and TRBJ2-3, with 8 bases aligning to TRBD2. The TCR was taken from an adult with an advanced solid tumor such as melanoma, head and neck, liver or kidney cancer. CDR3 DNA: TGCGCCAGCAGTCATGGAGGACTAGCTCCCACAGATACGCAGTATTTT. Amino acids: CASSHGGLAPTDTQYF.